This T cell receptor (beta chain) appears in the sequencing data of a study of blood T cell repertoires in COVID-19. Sequencing used immunoSEQ multiplex PCR; TCRdb keeps in-frame clones, though not all of them. The repertoire includes about 190,000 clones, less than 90% of them detected once, and 20% sits in the top ten. The clonotype was recovered from a human donor in a cohort sampled during active COVID-19. The specimen was peripheral blood.

This CDR3 reads CASSQTTGGGSYEQYF. CDR3 DNA: TGTGCCAGCAGCCAAACGACAGGGGGAGGGTCCTACGAGCAGTACTTC. The rearrangement links TRBV7-9 to TRBJ2-7; 9 bases are shared with TRBD1. The junction had 9 bases not matched to a gene; V was cut back by 5 bases and J by 1 base. The CDR3 has 16 residues. Germline loops: CDR1 SEHNR, CDR2 FQNEAQ (reference sequence).